This T cell receptor beta chain appears in the sequencing data of a study of T cells in women clearing cervical HPV infection. The CDR3 runs to 16 residues. The germline V gene has CDR1 KGHSY and CDR2 FQNENV. In regard to this clone: The read finishes 3 residues shy of the CDR3 end, and the germline J gene is used to complete it.

TCRdb's copy holds only in-frame clones and misses some; the assay was immunoSEQ multiplex PCR. This sample's table reports under 35,000 clones. The source material was blood buffy coat. The sequence came from a woman between 18 and 69 years old with a cervical HPV16 infection that either progressed to CIN3+ or cleared (not recorded which). V and J are TRBV16 and TRBJ2-4, with 8 bases matching TRBD1. CDR3 protein: CASSQSGQGAGETQYF. The part of the CDR3 DNA that was read is TGTGCCAGCAGCCAATCCGGTCAGGGGGCAGGAGAGACT.